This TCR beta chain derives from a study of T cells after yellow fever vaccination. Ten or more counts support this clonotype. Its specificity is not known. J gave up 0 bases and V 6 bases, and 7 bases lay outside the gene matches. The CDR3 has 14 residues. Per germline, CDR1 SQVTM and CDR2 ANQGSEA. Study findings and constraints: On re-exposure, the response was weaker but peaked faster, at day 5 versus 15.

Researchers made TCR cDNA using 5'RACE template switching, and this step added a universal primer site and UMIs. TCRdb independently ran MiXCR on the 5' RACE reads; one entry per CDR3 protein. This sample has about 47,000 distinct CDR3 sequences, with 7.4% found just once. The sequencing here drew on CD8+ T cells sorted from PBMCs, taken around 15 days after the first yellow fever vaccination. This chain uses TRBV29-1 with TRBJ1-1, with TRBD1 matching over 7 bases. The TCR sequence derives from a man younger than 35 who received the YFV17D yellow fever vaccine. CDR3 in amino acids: CSVKTGPMNTEAFF. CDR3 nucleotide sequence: TGCAGCGTAAAGACAGGGCCGATGAACACTGAAGCTTTCTTT.